The clone carrying this T cell receptor (beta chain) appeared many times. Its cognate antigen is unknown. The time point here: newly diagnosed GD, antithyroid drugs for less than 3 months. PBMCs were the source of the RNA used for TCR sequencing. V trimming: 9 bases; J trimming: 3 bases; junction bases outside the gene matches: 5. Germline CDR1 reads SNHLY; CDR2 reads FYNNEI. This CDR3 contains 13 residues. This sample is drawn from a study of regulatory T cells in long-lasting Graves disease. Broader study findings: TRBV28, TRBJ1-2 and TRBJ2-5 emerged as the favored segments in persistent disease.

Both iRepertoire HTBI primers and Arm-PCR of CDR3 regions were used to build the TCR beta libraries. TCRdb reanalysed the multiplex PCR reads using MiXCR and keeps one entry per CDR3 protein. The sample holds approximately 350,000 distinct CDR3 sequences, around 11% seen once. This same sample was also taken into another study, of T cells in Graves' hyperthyroidism and ophthalmopathy. That paper adds: The blood repertoire included most of the expanded thyroid clonotypes above 0.001.

This sequence originates from a woman aged 18 to 35 with Graves disease. The chain carries TRBV2 and TRBJ2-7; 10 positions agree with TRBD1. Here the sequenced sample was peripheral blood mononuclear cells (PBMCs), taken at new diagnosis, from a patient treated with antithyroid drugs. The CDR3 DNA is TGTGCCAGTCGACGGGACAGGGGCTACGAGCAGTACTTC. It specifies CASRRDRGYEQYF.